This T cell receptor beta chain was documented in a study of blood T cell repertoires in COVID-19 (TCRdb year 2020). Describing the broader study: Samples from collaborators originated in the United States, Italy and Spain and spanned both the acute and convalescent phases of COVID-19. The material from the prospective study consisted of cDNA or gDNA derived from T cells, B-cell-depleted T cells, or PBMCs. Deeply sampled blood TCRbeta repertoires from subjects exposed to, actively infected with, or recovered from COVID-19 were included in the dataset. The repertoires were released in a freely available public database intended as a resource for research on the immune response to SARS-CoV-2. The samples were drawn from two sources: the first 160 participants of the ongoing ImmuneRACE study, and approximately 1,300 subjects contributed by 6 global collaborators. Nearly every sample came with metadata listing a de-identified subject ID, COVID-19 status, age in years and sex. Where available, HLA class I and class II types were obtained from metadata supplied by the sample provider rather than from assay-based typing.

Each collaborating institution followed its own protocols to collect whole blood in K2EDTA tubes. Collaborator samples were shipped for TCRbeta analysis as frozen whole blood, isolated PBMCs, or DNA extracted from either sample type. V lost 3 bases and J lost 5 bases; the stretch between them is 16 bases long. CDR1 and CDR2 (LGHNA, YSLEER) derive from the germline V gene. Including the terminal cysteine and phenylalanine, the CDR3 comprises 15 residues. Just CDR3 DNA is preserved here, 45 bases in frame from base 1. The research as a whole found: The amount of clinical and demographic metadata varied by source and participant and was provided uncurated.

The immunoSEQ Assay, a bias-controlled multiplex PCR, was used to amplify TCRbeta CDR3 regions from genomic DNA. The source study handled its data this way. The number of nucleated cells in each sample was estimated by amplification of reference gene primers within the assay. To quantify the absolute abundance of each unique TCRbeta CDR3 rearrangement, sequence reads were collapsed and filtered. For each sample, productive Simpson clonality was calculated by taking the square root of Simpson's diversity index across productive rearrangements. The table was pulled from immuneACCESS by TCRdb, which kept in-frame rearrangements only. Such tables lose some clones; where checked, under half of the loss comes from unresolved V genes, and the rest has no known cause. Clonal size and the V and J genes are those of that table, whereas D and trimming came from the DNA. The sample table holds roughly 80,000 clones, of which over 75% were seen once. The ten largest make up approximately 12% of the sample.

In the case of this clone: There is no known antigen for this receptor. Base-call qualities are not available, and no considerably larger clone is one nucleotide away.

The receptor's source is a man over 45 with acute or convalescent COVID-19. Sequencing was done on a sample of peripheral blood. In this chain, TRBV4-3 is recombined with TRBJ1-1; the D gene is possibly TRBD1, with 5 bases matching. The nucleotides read TGCGCCAGCAGCCATCTAGGGGTTGGAAGAACTGAAGCTTTCTTT. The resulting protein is CASSHLGVGRTEAFF.